This is a list of T cell receptor beta chains from one sample in a study of blood T cell repertoires in COVID-19. Generated by immunoSEQ multiplex PCR, the TCRdb table keeps only in-frame clones and is missing some. The table shows about 120,000 clones, with 85% to 90% occurring only once. The sequencing input was peripheral blood. The receptors stem from a woman between 65 and 79 years old with acute or convalescent COVID-19. Each CDR3 is given with its conserved first and last residue. The D gene is left open where the match is weak. Size tells how often a clone was seen (once, few, many) or the class of an expanded clone, and some rows leave it out.

clone size: -; V gene: TRBV5-5; D gene: TRBD1; J gene: TRBJ1-2; CDR3 protein: CASSPTTGADYTF; CDR3 DNA: TGTGCCAGCAGCCCGACGACAGGGGCTGACTACACCTTC
clone size: -; V gene: TRBV3-1/TRBV3-2; D gene: -; J gene: TRBJ1-5; CDR3 protein: CASSQVRGGQPQHF; CDR3 DNA: TGTGCCAGCAGCCAAGTTAGGGGTGGCCAGCCCCAGCATTTT
clone size: -; V gene: TRBV28; D gene: -; J gene: TRBJ2-3; CDR3 protein: CASSLLTRAVQQSRTDTQYF; CDR3 DNA: TGTGCCAGCAGTTTATTAACACGAGCGGTCCAGCAGTCACGCACAGATACGCAGTATTTT
clone size: -; V gene: TRBV4-1; D gene: TRBD1; J gene: TRBJ1-2; CDR3 protein: CASSQETGGLYGYTF; CDR3 DNA: TGCGCCAGCAGCCAAGAAACAGGGGGCCTCTATGGCTACACCTTC
clone size: -; V gene: TRBV28; D gene: TRBD2; J gene: TRBJ2-5; CDR3 protein: CASSLWPEAGGQETQYF; CDR3 DNA: TGTGCCAGCAGTTTATGGCCTGAGGCGGGGGGGCAGGAGACCCAGTACTTC
clone size: -; V gene: TRBV19; D gene: TRBD1; J gene: TRBJ1-5; CDR3 protein: CASSTNGQGYNQPQHF; CDR3 DNA: TGTGCCAGTAGTACAAACGGACAGGGGTACAATCAGCCCCAGCATTTT
clone size: -; V gene: TRBV6-5; D gene: -; J gene: TRBJ1-1; CDR3 protein: CASSFTPSDTEAFF; CDR3 DNA: TGTGCCAGCTCATTTACCCCTTCGGACACTGAAGCTTTCTTT
clone size: -; V gene: TRBV11-2; D gene: TRBD1; J gene: TRBJ2-7; CDR3 protein: CASSSMGQDGEQYF; CDR3 DNA: TGTGCCAGCAGCTCGATGGGACAGGACGGCGAGCAGTACTTC
clone size: -; V gene: TRBV7-9; D gene: TRBD2; J gene: TRBJ2-2; CDR3 protein: CASSFPLLAENTGELFF; CDR3 DNA: TGTGCCAGCAGCTTTCCCCTTCTAGCGGAAAACACCGGGGAGCTGTTTTTT
clone size: -; V gene: TRBV12-3/TRBV12-4; D gene: -; J gene: TRBJ2-5; CDR3 protein: CASSKEAVGTQYF; CDR3 DNA: TGTGCCAGCAGTAAAGAAGCGGTGGGGACCCAGTACTTC
clone size: -; V gene: TRBV5-6; D gene: -; J gene: TRBJ2-7; CDR3 protein: CASSLINAYEQYF; CDR3 DNA: TGTGCCAGCAGCTTGATAAATGCCTACGAGCAGTACTTC
clone size: once; V gene: TRBV30; D gene: -; J gene: TRBJ1-3; CDR3 protein: CAWTSGLGNTIYF; CDR3 DNA: TGTGCCTGGACCTCAGGACTTGGAAACACCATATATTTT
clone size: -; V gene: TRBV5-1; D gene: -; J gene: TRBJ1-5; CDR3 protein: CASSLAHQHF; CDR3 DNA: TGCGCCAGCAGCTTGGCCCATCAGCATTTT
clone size: -; V gene: TRBV10-2; D gene: -; J gene: TRBJ1-5; CDR3 protein: CASSRTAGNQPQHF; CDR3 DNA: TGCGCCAGCAGCAGGACTGCTGGCAATCAGCCCCAGCATTTT
clone size: -; V gene: TRBV4-1; D gene: TRBD1; J gene: TRBJ2-7; CDR3 protein: CASSKGQEVGNLRQYF; CDR3 DNA: TGCGCCAGCAGCAAGGGACAGGAGGTAGGAAATCTTAGGCAGTACTTC
clone size: -; V gene: TRBV6-5; D gene: -; J gene: TRBJ1-3; CDR3 protein: CASNPVPSGNTIYF; CDR3 DNA: TGTGCCAGCAACCCGGTCCCCTCTGGAAACACCATATATTTT
clone size: -; V gene: TRBV29-1; D gene: -; J gene: TRBJ2-3; CDR3 protein: CSLEGGRSDTQYF; CDR3 DNA: TGCAGCTTAGAGGGCGGTAGGTCAGATACGCAGTATTTT
clone size: -; V gene: TRBV24-1; D gene: -; J gene: TRBJ2-1; CDR3 protein: CATSDFPGSSYNEQFF; CDR3 DNA: TGTGCCACCAGTGATTTTCCGGGAAGCTCCTACAATGAGCAGTTCTTC
clone size: few; V gene: TRBV7-9; D gene: -; J gene: TRBJ1-5; CDR3 protein: CASSLAGDQPQHF; CDR3 DNA: TGTGCCAGCAGCTTAGCAGGGGATCAGCCCCAGCATTTT
clone size: -; V gene: TRBV21-1; D gene: -; J gene: TRBJ1-1; CDR3 protein: CASSNIPTSGTGWTEAFF; CDR3 DNA: TGTGCCAGCAGCAACATACCGACTTCCGGGACAGGGTGGACTGAAGCTTTCTTT
clone size: -; V gene: TRBV9; D gene: TRBD2; J gene: TRBJ2-1; CDR3 protein: CASSVASGRGGLNEQFF; CDR3 DNA: TGTGCCAGCAGCGTAGCTTCAGGGCGGGGGGGCCTCAATGAGCAGTTCTTC
clone size: -; V gene: TRBV9; D gene: TRBD1; J gene: TRBJ1-4; CDR3 protein: CASSTSTGGGLPREKLFF; CDR3 DNA: TGTGCCAGCAGTACTTCCACAGGGGGCGGACTTCCCCGGGAAAAACTGTTTTTT
clone size: -; V gene: TRBV5-1; D gene: -; J gene: TRBJ1-2; CDR3 protein: CASSGADLYGYTF; CDR3 DNA: TGCGCCAGCAGTGGGGCAGACCTCTATGGCTACACCTTC
clone size: -; V gene: TRBV28; D gene: TRBD1; J gene: TRBJ1-1; CDR3 protein: CASRPRQGITEAFF; CDR3 DNA: TGTGCCAGCAGGCCCCGACAGGGAATCACTGAAGCTTTCTTT
clone size: once; V gene: TRBV6-5; D gene: -; J gene: TRBJ1-2; CDR3 protein: CASNPIQGVYGYTF; CDR3 DNA: TGTGCCAGCAACCCGATACAGGGTGTCTATGGCTACACCTTC
clone size: few; V gene: TRBV7-9; D gene: TRBD2; J gene: TRBJ2-1; CDR3 protein: CASSLDRAGGRFF; CDR3 DNA: TGTGCCAGCAGCTTAGATAGAGCGGGGGGGCGGTTCTTC
clone size: -; V gene: TRBV3-1/TRBV3-2; D gene: TRBD2; J gene: TRBJ2-3; CDR3 protein: CASESGGASQVYF; CDR3 DNA: TGTGCCAGCGAGAGCGGGGGGGCCAGTCAAGTGTATTTT
clone size: -; V gene: TRBV30; D gene: -; J gene: TRBJ1-3; CDR3 protein: CAWSSLRGNTIYF; CDR3 DNA: TGTGCCTGGAGTTCACTGAGGGGAAACACCATATATTTT
clone size: -; V gene: TRBV6-5; D gene: -; J gene: TRBJ1-1; CDR3 protein: CASSYSRTPNTEAFF; CDR3 DNA: TGTGCCAGCAGTTACTCGAGGACACCAAACACTGAAGCTTTCTTT
clone size: -; V gene: TRBV28; D gene: -; J gene: TRBJ2-7; CDR3 protein: CASSLPGFGYEQYF; CDR3 DNA: TGTGCCAGCAGTTTACCCGGGTTTGGGTACGAGCAGTACTTC
clone size: -; V gene: TRBV30; D gene: -; J gene: TRBJ1-2; CDR3 protein: CAWSTTRGGENYGYTF; CDR3 DNA: TGTGCCTGGAGTACGACCCGCGGGGGCGAAAACTATGGCTACACCTTC
clone size: -; V gene: TRBV5-1; D gene: TRBD1; J gene: TRBJ1-5; CDR3 protein: CASSPGQGPNQPQHF; CDR3 DNA: TGCGCCAGCAGCCCTGGACAGGGTCCGAATCAGCCCCAGCATTTT
clone size: -; V gene: TRBV30; D gene: TRBD1; J gene: TRBJ1-1; CDR3 protein: CAWSNRGAGAFF; CDR3 DNA: TGTGCCTGGAGTAACAGGGGGGCGGGAGCTTTCTTT
clone size: -; V gene: TRBV9; D gene: -; J gene: TRBJ2-5; CDR3 protein: CASSASSGVYQETQYF; CDR3 DNA: TGTGCCAGCAGCGCGAGTAGCGGAGTGTACCAAGAGACCCAGTACTTC
clone size: -; V gene: TRBV6-5; D gene: -; J gene: TRBJ1-2; CDR3 protein: CASSYESGDSNYGYTF; CDR3 DNA: TGTGCCAGCAGTTACGAGTCCGGGGATTCTAACTATGGCTACACCTTC
clone size: -; V gene: TRBV24-1; D gene: -; J gene: TRBJ1-2; CDR3 protein: CATSVGNYGYTF; CDR3 DNA: TGTGCCACCAGTGTCGGGAACTATGGCTACACCTTC
clone size: -; V gene: TRBV11-2; D gene: -; J gene: TRBJ1-2; CDR3 protein: CASSLYIQGPNYGYTF; CDR3 DNA: TGTGCCAGCAGCTTATATATACAGGGTCCTAACTATGGCTACACCTTC
clone size: -; V gene: TRBV30; D gene: TRBD1; J gene: TRBJ1-5; CDR3 protein: CAWWTGYGPQHF; CDR3 DNA: TGTGCCTGGTGGACAGGGTACGGGCCCCAGCATTTT
clone size: -; V gene: TRBV3-1/TRBV3-2; D gene: -; J gene: TRBJ1-2; CDR3 protein: CASSNVQGGGYGYTF; CDR3 DNA: TGTGCCAGCAGCAACGTACAGGGTGGTGGCTATGGCTACACCTTC
clone size: -; V gene: TRBV19; D gene: -; J gene: TRBJ2-1; CDR3 protein: CASSLLGVGVGNEQFF; CDR3 DNA: TGTGCCAGTAGTCTCCTAGGTGTCGGGGTCGGCAATGAGCAGTTCTTC
clone size: -; V gene: TRBV2; D gene: -; J gene: TRBJ1-2; CDR3 protein: CASSDTYGGYTF; CDR3 DNA: TGTGCCAGCAGTGACACCTACGGGGGCTACACCTTC
clone size: -; V gene: TRBV11-3; D gene: -; J gene: TRBJ2-3; CDR3 protein: CASSLGTVGDGTDTQYF; CDR3 DNA: TGTGCCAGCAGCTTAGGAACTGTAGGGGATGGCACAGATACGCAGTATTTT
clone size: once; V gene: TRBV28; D gene: TRBD1; J gene: TRBJ2-2; CDR3 protein: CASRLGQSTGELFF; CDR3 DNA: TGTGCCAGCAGGCTGGGACAGTCCACCGGGGAGCTGTTTTTT
clone size: -; V gene: TRBV30; D gene: TRBD1; J gene: TRBJ1-5; CDR3 protein: CAYSGTGGSPQHF; CDR3 DNA: TGTGCCTATTCCGGGACAGGAGGTTCACCCCAGCATTTT
clone size: -; V gene: TRBV6-5; D gene: -; J gene: TRBJ1-2; CDR3 protein: CASSLTSYRANGYTF; CDR3 DNA: TGTGCCAGCAGCCTTACGTCTTACAGGGCAAATGGCTACACCTTC
clone size: -; V gene: TRBV18; D gene: TRBD2; J gene: TRBJ2-1; CDR3 protein: CASSRGGDNEQFF; CDR3 DNA: TGTGCCAGCTCACGCGGGGGGGACAATGAGCAGTTCTTC
clone size: -; V gene: TRBV9; D gene: -; J gene: TRBJ1-6; CDR3 protein: CASSKSMSGSYNSPLHF; CDR3 DNA: TGTGCCAGCAGCAAAAGCATGTCCGGCTCCTATAATTCACCCCTCCACTTT
clone size: -; V gene: TRBV3-1/TRBV3-2; D gene: -; J gene: TRBJ1-3; CDR3 protein: CASSQGSQKPIYF; CDR3 DNA: TGTGCCAGCAGCCAAGGAAGCCAAAAACCCATATATTTT
clone size: few; V gene: TRBV6-5; D gene: -; J gene: TRBJ1-1; CDR3 protein: CASSWESMNTEAFF; CDR3 DNA: TGTGCCAGCAGTTGGGAGTCAATGAACACTGAAGCTTTCTTT
clone size: -; V gene: TRBV10-2; D gene: -; J gene: TRBJ1-5; CDR3 protein: CAIAGGSNQPQHF; CDR3 DNA: TGCGCCATCGCGGGGGGGTCCAATCAGCCCCAGCATTTT
clone size: -; V gene: TRBV10-1; D gene: TRBD2; J gene: TRBJ2-3; CDR3 protein: CASSTGTSGAGTQYF; CDR3 DNA: TGCGCCAGCAGTACGGGGACTAGCGGGGCCGGAACGCAGTATTTT
clone size: -; V gene: TRBV12-3/TRBV12-4; D gene: -; J gene: TRBJ2-5; CDR3 protein: CASSFSNQETQYF; CDR3 DNA: TGTGCCAGCAGTTTCTCCAACCAGGAGACCCAGTACTTC
clone size: once; V gene: TRBV6-6; D gene: TRBD2; J gene: TRBJ2-1; CDR3 protein: CASSRTTLAGLPNEQFF; CDR3 DNA: TGTGCCAGCAGTCGAACAACCTTAGCGGGGTTACCCAATGAGCAGTTCTTC
clone size: few; V gene: TRBV6-2/TRBV6-3; D gene: TRBD1; J gene: TRBJ2-7; CDR3 protein: CASSLGTVIYEQYF; CDR3 DNA: TGTGCCAGCAGTCTAGGGACAGTGATCTACGAGCAGTACTTC
clone size: -; V gene: TRBV5-6; D gene: TRBD2; J gene: TRBJ2-5; CDR3 protein: CASSLGQASGGGETQYF; CDR3 DNA: TGTGCCAGCAGCTTGGGACAAGCTAGCGGGGGAGGGGAGACCCAGTACTTC
clone size: -; V gene: TRBV5-1; D gene: TRBD1; J gene: TRBJ2-5; CDR3 protein: CASSETPGQGAETQYF; CDR3 DNA: TGCGCCAGCAGCGAGACTCCGGGACAGGGGGCGGAGACCCAGTACTTC
clone size: -; V gene: TRBV19; D gene: TRBD1; J gene: TRBJ2-7; CDR3 protein: CASSIQGASGEQYF; CDR3 DNA: TGTGCCAGTAGTATACAGGGGGCTTCAGGGGAGCAGTACTTC